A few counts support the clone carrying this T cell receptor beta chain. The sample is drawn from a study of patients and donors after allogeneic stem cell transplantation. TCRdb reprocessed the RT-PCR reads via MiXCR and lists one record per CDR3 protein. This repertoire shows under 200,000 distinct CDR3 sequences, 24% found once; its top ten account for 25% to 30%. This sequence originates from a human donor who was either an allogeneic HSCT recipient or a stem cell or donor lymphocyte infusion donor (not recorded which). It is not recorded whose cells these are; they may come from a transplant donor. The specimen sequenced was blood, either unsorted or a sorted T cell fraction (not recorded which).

The CDR3 nucleotides read TGTGCCAGCAGCCGCCCAATAAGCGGGGGGGCTTCCTACAATGAGCAGTTCTTC. Its translation is CASSRPISGGASYNEQFF. The chain combines TRBV4-2 with TRBJ2-1; TRBD2 agrees at 10 bases. The CDR3 covers 18 residues. V gave up 4 bases and J gave up 1 base; unmatched junction bases: 10. Germline V gives CDR1 LGHNA, CDR2 YNFKEQ.